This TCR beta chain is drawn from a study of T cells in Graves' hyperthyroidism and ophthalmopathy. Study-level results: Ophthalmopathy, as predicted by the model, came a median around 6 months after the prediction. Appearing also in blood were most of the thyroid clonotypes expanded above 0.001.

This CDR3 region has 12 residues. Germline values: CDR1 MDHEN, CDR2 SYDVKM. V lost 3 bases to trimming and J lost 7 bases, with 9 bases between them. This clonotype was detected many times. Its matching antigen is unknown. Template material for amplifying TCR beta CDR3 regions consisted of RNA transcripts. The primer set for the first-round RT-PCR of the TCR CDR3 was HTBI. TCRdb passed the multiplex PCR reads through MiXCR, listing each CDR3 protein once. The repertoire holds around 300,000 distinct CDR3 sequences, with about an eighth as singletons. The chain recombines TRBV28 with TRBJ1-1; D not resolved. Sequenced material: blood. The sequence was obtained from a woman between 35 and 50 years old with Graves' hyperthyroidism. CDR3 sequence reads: CASSLRQSEAFF. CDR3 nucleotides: TGTGCCAGCAGTTTGAGGCAGAGTGAAGCTTTCTTT.